What follows is one T cell receptor beta chain and its context. Timing groups of about 4 and about 12 weeks for second doses were pooled. In germline, CDR1 is MDHEN, CDR2 SYDVKM. The CDR3 totals 11 residues. V lost 8 bases, J lost 9 bases, and 4 bases stayed unmatched. This entry belongs to a study of T cell responses to AZD1222 COVID-19 vaccine. The data were produced by immunoSEQ multiplex PCR, yet TCRdb's version contains in-frame clones alone and is incomplete. The table has 150,000 to 200,000 clones, more than 75% seen once. This specimen was peripheral blood, taken 28 days after the second AZD1222 dose. The receptor comes from an adult who received the AZD1222 COVID-19 vaccine. The chain combines TRBV28 with TRBJ2-7, with 10 positions matching TRBD2. CDR3 DNA sequence: TGTGCCAGCGGGACTAGCGCTTCGCAGTACTTC. Translating it yields CASGTSASQYF.